Detailed here is one T cell receptor beta chain. This clonotype was detected only a few times. No antigen is known for it. Base qualities are not recorded, but no much larger clone differs from it by a single base. TCRdb names Illumina NovaSeq 6000 as the instrument used. cDNA libraries for TCRalpha and TCRbeta were prepared by 5'RACE using constant-segment primers, with sample barcodes and unique molecular identifiers added. Trizol reagent was used to extract RNA from every sample. Libraries were amplified in two PCR steps, with a second sample barcode and Illumina TruSeq adapters added in the second step. Sequencing of libraries was performed on an Illumina NovaSeq with 2 x 150 bp paired-end reads. In the paper's pipeline: The reads were demultiplexed and collapsed into UMI-guided consensus sequences using migec v1.2.7. Using mixcr v2.1.11, the UMI consensuses were aligned to TRA and TRB V and J templates and assembled into clonotypes. Clonotypes were classified as expanded or contracted when called significant by both edgeR and NoisET, with noise models trained on biological replicates. For edgeR calls, a false discovery rate-adjusted p below 0.01 and a log2 fold-change threshold of 1 were applied. As an exploratory analysis of dynamics, max-normalized trajectories of the 1000 most abundant clonotypes were examined by PCA with hierarchical clustering. The CD4 or CD8 phenotype of responding clones was assigned using the separately sequenced CD4+ and CD8+ repertoires. TCRdb's own reprocessing of the public reads used fastp at Q25 and MiXCR and kept productive beta chains. Each CDR3 protein appears once, grouped with its most common genes and DNA. The V and J calls here are based on TCRdb, not the publication. The sample profile shows around 470,000 distinct CDR3 sequences; around 20% of them were found once. The ten largest clonotypes hold roughly 8% of the sample.

The source of the sample is a study of T-cell memory formation after mild COVID-19 (dated by TCRdb to about 2021). For the study in its entirety: TCR sequence clusters from the two donors were largely donor specific. Longitudinal TCRalpha and TCRbeta repertoire sequencing tracked T-cell clones expanding and contracting after mild COVID-19 in a couple of donors. The cohort comprised two young, previously healthy adult volunteers, one female and one male.

PBMCs were isolated by Ficoll-Paque density gradient centrifugation. From a lookup of the germline V gene, CDR1 and CDR2 are MGHRA and YSYEKL. The V end loses 0 bases and the J end loses 6 bases, and a stretch of 12 bases separates them. CDR3 length: 14 amino acids, cysteine to phenylalanine. Just CDR3 DNA is preserved here, 42 bases in frame from base 1. The research as a whole found: The study included only a couple of mild cases, and larger cohorts that include severe cases with pre-infection samples were judged to be necessary. Some responding clones were found in pre-infection memory, which suggests that pre-existing cross-reactive memory T cells took part in the SARS-CoV-2 response. Contracting CD4+ clones were located mainly in the CM and EM memory subsets, whereas CD8+ clones were found to be enriched in EMRA. The second-wave clones that peaked on day 37 were not confirmed to be SARS-CoV-2 specific. Clones contracting from day 15 to 85 had balanced CD4/CD8 phenotypes, while a second wave expanding from day 15 to 37 was biased towards CD4+.

The clonotype comes from an adult woman who had mild COVID-19 (a few samples of this study predate the infection). The sample titles of this study are shuffled in the database, so cell type and time point are left out; the donor was told from shared clones. The sample consisted of PBMCs or a T cell subset sorted from them (not recorded which). Recombination joined TRBV4-1 with TRBJ2-7; the D gene is not confidently resolved. The nucleotide sequence is given as TGCGCCAGCAGCCAAGAAAACACTCCTGGCGAGCAGTACTTC. This is translated as CASSQENTPGEQYF.